The T cell receptor (beta chain) under discussion was sequenced for a study of CD8 T cells in ankylosing spondylitis. Using its own MiXCR run on the 5' RACE reads, TCRdb lists one record per CDR3 protein. The data show about 210,000 distinct CDR3 sequences, just under 7.5% seen once. On this clonotype: What it binds is unknown.

Findings and limits, study-wide: A TCR beta motif made of about 8 highly homologous variants seemed typical of ankylosing spondylitis blood.

Germline values: CDR1 SQVTM, CDR2 ANQGSEA. Trimming stripped 3 bases from V and 4 bases from J, with 19 bases between. The CDR3 contains 16 residues. This sequence originates from a male donor with ankylosing spondylitis. The sample comprised blood, either unsorted or a sorted T cell fraction (not recorded which). This sequence joins TRBV29-1 and TRBJ2-1, with a weak D call TRBD2 (7 bases). The CDR3 nucleotides read TGCAGCGTTGAGTTTTATATAGGGGGGGCTTACAATGAGCAGTTCTTC. Its protein is CSVEFYIGGAYNEQFF.